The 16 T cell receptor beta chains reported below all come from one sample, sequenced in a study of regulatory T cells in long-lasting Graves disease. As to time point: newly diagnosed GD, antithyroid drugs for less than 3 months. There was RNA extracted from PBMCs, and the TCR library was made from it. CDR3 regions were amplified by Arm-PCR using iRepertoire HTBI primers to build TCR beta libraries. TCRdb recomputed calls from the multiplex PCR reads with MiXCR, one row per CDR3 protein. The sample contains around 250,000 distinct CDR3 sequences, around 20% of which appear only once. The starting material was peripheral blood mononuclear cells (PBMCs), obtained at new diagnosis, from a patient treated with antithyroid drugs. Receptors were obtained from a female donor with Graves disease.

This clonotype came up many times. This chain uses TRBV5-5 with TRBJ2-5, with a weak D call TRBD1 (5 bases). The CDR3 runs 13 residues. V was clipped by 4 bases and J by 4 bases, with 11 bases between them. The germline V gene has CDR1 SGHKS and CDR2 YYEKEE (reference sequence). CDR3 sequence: CASSRQGSETQYF. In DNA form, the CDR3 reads TGTGCCAGCAGCCGTCAGGGTTCAGAGACCCAGTACTTC.

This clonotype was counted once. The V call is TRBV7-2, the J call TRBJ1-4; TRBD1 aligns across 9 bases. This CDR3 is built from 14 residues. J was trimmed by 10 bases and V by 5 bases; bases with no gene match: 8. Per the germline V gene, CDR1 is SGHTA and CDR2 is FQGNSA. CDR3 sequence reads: CASSPDRGRGKLFF. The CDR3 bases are TGTGCCAGCAGCCCGGACAGGGGTAGGGGAAAACTGTTTTTT.

The DNA of the CDR3 is TGTGCCACCGCTCGGGGGAGGGGGATTGCAACTAATGAAAAACTGTTTTTT. Translated: CATARGRGIATNEKLFF. The chain couples TRBV19 to TRBJ1-4; tentatively, D is TRBD1 (6 bases). Trimming shortened V by 10 bases and J by 0 bases, and 21 bases separated the two germline ends. Germline CDR1 is LNHDA and CDR2 is SQIVND (reference sequence). CDR3 length: 17 amino acids.

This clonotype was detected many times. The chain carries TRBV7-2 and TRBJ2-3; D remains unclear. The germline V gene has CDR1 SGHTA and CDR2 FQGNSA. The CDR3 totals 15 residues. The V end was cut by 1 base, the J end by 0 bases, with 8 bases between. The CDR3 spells CASSLGTPSTDTQYF. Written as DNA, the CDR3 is TGTGCCAGCAGCTTAGGGACGCCGAGCACAGATACGCAGTATTTT.

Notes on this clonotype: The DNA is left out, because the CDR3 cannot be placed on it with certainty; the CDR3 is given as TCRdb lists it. CDR3 protein: CASSPDQTSLYFCASSRGTDTQYF. This sequence joins TRBV6-1 and TRBJ2-3. Both ends counted, the CDR3 spans 24 residues. Germline V CDR1 and CDR2: MNHNS, SASEGT.

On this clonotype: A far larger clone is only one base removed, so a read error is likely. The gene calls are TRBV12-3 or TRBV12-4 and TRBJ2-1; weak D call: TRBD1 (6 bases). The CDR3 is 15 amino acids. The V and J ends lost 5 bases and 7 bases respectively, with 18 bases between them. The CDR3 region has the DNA TGTGCCAGCAGTGACGGGACATCCTATGGGAATGAGCAGTTCTTC. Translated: CASSDGTSYGNEQFF.

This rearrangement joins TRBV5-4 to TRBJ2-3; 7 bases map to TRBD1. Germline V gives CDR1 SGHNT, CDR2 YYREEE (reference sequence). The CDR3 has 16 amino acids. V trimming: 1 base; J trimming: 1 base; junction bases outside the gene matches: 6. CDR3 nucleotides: TGTGCCAGCAGCTTGAATACAGGGGTGCGCACAGATACGCAGTATTTT. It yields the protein CASSLNTGVRTDTQYF.

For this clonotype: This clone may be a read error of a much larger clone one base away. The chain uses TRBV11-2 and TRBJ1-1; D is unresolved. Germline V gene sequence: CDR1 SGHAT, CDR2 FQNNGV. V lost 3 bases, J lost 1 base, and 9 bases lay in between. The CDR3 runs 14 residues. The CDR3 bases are TGTGCCAGCAGCTTTGGGCTAGGGAACACTGAAGCTTTCTTT. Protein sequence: CASSFGLGNTEAFF. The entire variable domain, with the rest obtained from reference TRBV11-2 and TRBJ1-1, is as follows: EAGVAQSPRYKIIEKRQSVAFWCNPISGHATLYWYQQILGQGPKLLIQFQNNGVVDDSQLPKDRFSAERLKGVDSTLKIQPAKLEDSAVYLCASSFGLGNTEAFFGQGTRLTVV.

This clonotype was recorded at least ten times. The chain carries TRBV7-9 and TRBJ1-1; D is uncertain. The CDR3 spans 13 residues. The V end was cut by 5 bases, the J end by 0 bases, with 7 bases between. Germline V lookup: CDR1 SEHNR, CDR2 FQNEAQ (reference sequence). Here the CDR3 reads CASSREMNTEAFF. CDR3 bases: TGTGCCAGCAGCCGCGAGATGAACACTGAAGCTTTCTTT.

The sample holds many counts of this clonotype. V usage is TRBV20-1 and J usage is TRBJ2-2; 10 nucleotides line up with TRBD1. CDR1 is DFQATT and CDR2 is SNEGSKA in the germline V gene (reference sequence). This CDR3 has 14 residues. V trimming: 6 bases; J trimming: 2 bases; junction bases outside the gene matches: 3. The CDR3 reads CSAPTGGNTGELFF. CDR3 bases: TGCAGTGCCCCGACAGGGGGCAACACCGGGGAGCTGTTTTTT.

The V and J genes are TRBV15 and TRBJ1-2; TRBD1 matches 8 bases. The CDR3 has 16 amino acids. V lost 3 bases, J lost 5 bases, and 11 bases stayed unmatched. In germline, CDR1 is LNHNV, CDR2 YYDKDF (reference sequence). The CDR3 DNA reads TGTGCCACCAGCAGGACCGGCGGGACAGGCGAATATGGCTACACCTTC. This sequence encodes CATSRTGGTGEYGYTF. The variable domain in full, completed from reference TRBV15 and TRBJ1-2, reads DAMVIQNPRYQVTQFGKPVTLSCSQTLNHNVMYWYQQKSSQAPKLLFHYYDKDFNNEADTPDNFQSRRPNTSFCFLDIRSPGLGDTAMYLCATSRTGGTGEYGYTFGSGTRLTVV.

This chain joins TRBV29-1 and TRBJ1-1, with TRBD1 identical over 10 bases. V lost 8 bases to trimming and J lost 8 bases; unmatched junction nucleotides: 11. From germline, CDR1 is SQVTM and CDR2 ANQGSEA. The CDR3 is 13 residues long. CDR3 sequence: CSFLRQGALEAFF. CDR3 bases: TGCAGCTTCCTGAGACAGGGGGCCCTCGAAGCTTTCTTT.

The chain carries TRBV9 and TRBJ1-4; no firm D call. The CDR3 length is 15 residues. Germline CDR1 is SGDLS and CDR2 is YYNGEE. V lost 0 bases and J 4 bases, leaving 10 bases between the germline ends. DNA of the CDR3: TGTGCCAGCAGCGTAGACGGTGACCTTAATGAAAAACTGTTTTTT. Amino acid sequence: CASSVDGDLNEKLFF.

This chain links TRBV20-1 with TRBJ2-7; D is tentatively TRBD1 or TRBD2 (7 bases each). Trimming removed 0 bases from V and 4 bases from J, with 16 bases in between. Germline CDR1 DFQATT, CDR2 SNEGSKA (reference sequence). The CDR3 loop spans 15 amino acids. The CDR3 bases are TGCAGTGCTAGAGAGGGGGGGACAGCGATATACGAGCAGTACTTC. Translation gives CSAREGGTAIYEQYF.

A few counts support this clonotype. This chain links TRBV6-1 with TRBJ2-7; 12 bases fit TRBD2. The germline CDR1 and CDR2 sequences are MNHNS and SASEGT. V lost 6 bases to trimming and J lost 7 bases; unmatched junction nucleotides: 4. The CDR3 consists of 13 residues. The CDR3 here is CASSKGLAGEQYF. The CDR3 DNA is TGTGCCAGCAGCAAAGGACTAGCGGGAGAGCAGTACTTC.

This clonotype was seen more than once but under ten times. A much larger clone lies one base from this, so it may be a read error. This CDR3 is CASGLGGDKTQYF. The CDR3 DNA sequence: TGTGCCAGCGGTTTAGGGGGAGACAAGACCCAGTACTTC. This rearrangement joins TRBV6-5 to TRBJ2-5; tentative D call: TRBD1 (6 bases). This CDR3 has 13 amino acids. Germline CDR1 reads MNHEY; CDR2 reads SVGAGI. The ends were cut back, 8 bases at V and 6 bases at J, with 16 bases in the middle.